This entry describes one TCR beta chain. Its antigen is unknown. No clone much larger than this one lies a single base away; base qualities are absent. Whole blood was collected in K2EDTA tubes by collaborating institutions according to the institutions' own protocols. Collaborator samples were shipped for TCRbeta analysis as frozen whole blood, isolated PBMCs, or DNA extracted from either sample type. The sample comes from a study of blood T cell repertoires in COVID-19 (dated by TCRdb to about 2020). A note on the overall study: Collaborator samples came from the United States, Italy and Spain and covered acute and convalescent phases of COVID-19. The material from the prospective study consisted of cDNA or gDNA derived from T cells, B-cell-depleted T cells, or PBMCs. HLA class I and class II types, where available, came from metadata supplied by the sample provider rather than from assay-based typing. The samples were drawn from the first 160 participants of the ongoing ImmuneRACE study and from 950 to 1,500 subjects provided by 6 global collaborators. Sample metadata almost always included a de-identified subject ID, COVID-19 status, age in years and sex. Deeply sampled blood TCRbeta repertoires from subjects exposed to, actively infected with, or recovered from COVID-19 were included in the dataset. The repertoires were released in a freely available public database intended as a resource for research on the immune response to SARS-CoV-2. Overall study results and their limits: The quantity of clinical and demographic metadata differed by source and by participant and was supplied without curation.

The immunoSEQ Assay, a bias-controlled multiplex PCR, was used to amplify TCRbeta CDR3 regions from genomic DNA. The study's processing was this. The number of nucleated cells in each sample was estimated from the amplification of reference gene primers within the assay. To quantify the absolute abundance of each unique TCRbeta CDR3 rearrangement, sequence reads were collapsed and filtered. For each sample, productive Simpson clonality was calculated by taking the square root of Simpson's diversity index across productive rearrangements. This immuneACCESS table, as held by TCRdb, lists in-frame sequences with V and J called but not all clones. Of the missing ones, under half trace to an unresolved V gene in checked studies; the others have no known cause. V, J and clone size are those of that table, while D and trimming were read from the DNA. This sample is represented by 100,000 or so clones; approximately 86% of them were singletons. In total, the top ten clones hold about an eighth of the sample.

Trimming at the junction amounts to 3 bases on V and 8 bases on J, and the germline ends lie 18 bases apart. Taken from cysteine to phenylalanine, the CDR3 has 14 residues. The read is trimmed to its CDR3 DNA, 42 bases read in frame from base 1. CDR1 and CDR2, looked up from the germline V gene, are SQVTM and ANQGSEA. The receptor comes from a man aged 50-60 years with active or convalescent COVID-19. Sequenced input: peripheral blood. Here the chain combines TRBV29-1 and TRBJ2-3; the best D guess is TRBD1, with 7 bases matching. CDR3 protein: CSVDQGGRMGTQYF. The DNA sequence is TGCAGCGTTGATCAGGGGGGCAGGATGGGTACGCAGTATTTT.